This T cell receptor beta chain was captured in a study of T cells after yellow fever vaccination. Study findings and constraints: Once the booster was given, most primary-vaccination clones reappeared, at just over 95% for CD4 and roughly 90% for CD8.

Universal primer sites and UMIs were introduced during 5'RACE template-switching synthesis of TCR cDNA. MiXCR, applied by TCRdb to the 5' RACE reads, yields one record per CDR3 protein. This table has some 150,000 distinct CDR3 sequences, 8% to 13% appearing once. The V gene's germline CDR1 is MGHRA and CDR2 YSYEKL. After removal of 3 bases from V and 7 bases from J, the junction contained 10 bases not matched to a gene. This CDR3 spans 16 amino acids. A note on this clonotype: Its matching antigen is unknown.

The receptor's source is a man between 18 and 35 years old who received the YFV17D yellow fever vaccine. The chain uses TRBV4-1 and TRBJ1-5; 9 nucleotides agree with TRBD1. The sample was CD8+ T cells sorted from PBMCs, taken 15 days after the yellow fever booster vaccination. Written as DNA, the CDR3 is TGCGCCAGCAGCCATCCGGGACAGGGAGCAGGGCAGCCCCAGCATTTT. It specifies CASSHPGQGAGQPQHF.